This T cell receptor beta chain derives from a study of T cells in Graves' hyperthyroidism and ophthalmopathy. CDR1 and CDR2 from the germline V gene are SNHLY and FYNNEI. This CDR3 contains 13 residues. V was trimmed by 6 bases and J by 0 bases, leaving 6 bases between them. It was considered stable Graves' hyperthyroidism when ophthalmopathy did not progress within 18 months. Clinical symptoms, serum thyroxine and TRAb, thyroid ultrasound and orbital computed tomography together formed the diagnostic basis. Researchers took RNA transcripts and amplified the TCR beta CDR3 regions from them. Using the HTBI primer set, a first-round RT-PCR was run on the TCR CDR3. MiXCR, run by TCRdb on the multiplex PCR reads, gives a single entry per CDR3 protein. The table lists around 580,000 distinct CDR3 sequences, 40% to 55% of them singletons. Study-level results: In blood, most of the thyroid clonotypes expanded above 0.001 were also present.

Notes on this clonotype: Antigen: not known.

The rearrangement joins TRBV2 to TRBJ2-1; D gene unclear. Sequences were obtained from peripheral blood or thyroid tissue (not recorded which). The sequence derives from a woman aged 18-35 years with Graves' hyperthyroidism. CDR3 nucleotides: TGTGCCAGCAGGGTCACCTCCTACAATGAGCAGTTCTTC. This gives the protein CASRVTSYNEQFF. Full variable domain (outside the CDR3, taken from reference TRBV2 and TRBJ2-1): EPEVTQTPSHQVTQMGQEVILRCVPISNHLYFYWYRQILGQKVEFLVSFYNNEISEKSEIFDDQFSVERPDGSNFTLKIRSTKLEDSAMYFCASRVTSYNEQFFGPGTRLTVL.